This TCR beta chain was recorded in a study of a mutant IDH1 vaccine in newly diagnosed glioma. Study details: Radiotherapy alone preceded vaccination by 4-6 weeks; alternatively, vaccination started with temozolomide cycles.

TCRdb's table, derived via immunoSEQ multiplex PCR, lists solely in-frame clones and lacks some. The sample records tens of thousands of clones, over 70% being singletons. Germline V gene sequence: CDR1 MNHNS, CDR2 SASEGT. V was clipped by 4 bases and J by 5 bases; unmatched bases: 8. The CDR3 extends over 16 amino acids. Regarding time point: week 47, end of study. Doses comprised 300 ug of mutant IDH1 20-mer peptide each, plus topical imiquimod. Worth noting for this clone: Antigen specificity is unknown.

This rearrangement joins TRBV6-1 to TRBJ2-1, with 10 bases identical to TRBD1. The input for sequencing was PBMCs, taken from a glioma patient whose treatment included an IDH1 peptide vaccine. The sequence came from a man aged 45-60 years with glioma. CDR3 sequence: CASSGIRDRGDNEQFF. The CDR3 DNA sequence: TGTGCCAGCAGTGGAATCCGGGACAGGGGTGACAATGAGCAGTTCTTC.